This is a list of T cell receptor beta chains from one sample in a study of T-cell memory formation after mild COVID-19. TCRdb re-called the 5' RACE reads with MiXCR, one entry per CDR3 protein. In the table there are a few hundred thousand distinct CDR3 sequences, about 17% of which are singletons. Sequencing was done on a sample of PBMCs or a T cell subset sorted from them (not recorded which). The source of these receptors is a man aged 18 to 35 who had mild COVID-19 (a few samples of this study predate the infection). Cell type and time point are not known. Both conserved end residues are part of each CDR3. The D gene is left open where the match is weak. The size entry is marked missing in some rows and otherwise reads once, few, many or a size class.

D gene | clone size | J gene | V gene | CDR3 DNA | CDR3 protein
NA | NA | TRBJ1-2 | TRBV20-1 | TGCAGTGCCTCGGACCGAGGGGATGGCTACACCTTC | CSASDRGDGYTF
NA | few | TRBJ2-7 | TRBV7-9 | TGTGCCAGCAGCTTAACCGGGAGTCCTGGCGGGCAGTACTTC | CASSLTGSPGGQYF
NA | NA | TRBJ2-1 | TRBV20-1 | TGCAGTGCTGCGACGGGGGTTAGCTCCTACAATGAGCAGTTCTTC | CSAATGVSSYNEQFF
NA | NA | TRBJ1-2 | TRBV7-2 | TGTGCCAGCAGCTTAGGTCACAGGAACTATGGCTACACCTTC | CASSLGHRNYGYTF
NA | NA | TRBJ1-4 | TRBV4-3 | TGCGCCAGCAGCCAAGATGGGGCAACTAATGAAAAACTGTTTTTT | CASSQDGATNEKLFF
NA | few | TRBJ2-1 | TRBV21-1 | TGTGCCAGCAGCAAAGGTACTAGGGGGCGCGGGTCCTACAATGAGCAGTTCTTC | CASSKGTRGRGSYNEQFF
TRBD1 | few | TRBJ1-2 | TRBV2 | TGTGCCAGCGAGCGGGACAGGGAGGGCTACACCTTC | CASERDREGYTF
NA | NA | TRBJ1-3 | TRBV6-1 | TGTGCCAGCAGTGAAGATTCGGACTCTGGAAACACCATATATTTT | CASSEDSDSGNTIYF
NA | few | TRBJ1-1 | TRBV29-1 | TGCAGCGTTGAGATAGGGGAGGGCACTGAAGCTTTCTTT | CSVEIGEGTEAFF
NA | NA | TRBJ2-3 | TRBV7-9 | TGTGCCAGCAGCTTAGTTTGGCGGGGCGGCACAGATACGCAGTATTTT | CASSLVWRGGTDTQYF
TRBD1 | few | TRBJ1-6 | TRBV12-3/TRBV12-4 | TGTGCCAGCAGTCCGGGACAGGGGTTTAATTCACCCCTCCACTTT | CASSPGQGFNSPLHF
NA | few | TRBJ2-2 | TRBV10-2 | TGCGCCAGCAAGCGGGCGAACACCGGGGAGCTGTTTTTT | CASKRANTGELFF
NA | NA | TRBJ2-3 | TRBV4-2 | TGTGCCAGCAGCCACCGCATGGATACGCAGTATTTT | CASSHRMDTQYF
TRBD2 | NA | TRBJ2-5 | TRBV12-3/TRBV12-4 | TGTGCCAGCAGCCCTACGACTAGCGGGGGTCTCCAGACCCAGTACTTC | CASSPTTSGGLQTQYF
NA | NA | TRBJ2-5 | TRBV29-1 | TGCAGCGTTAGCATGGGTGCGGAGACCCAGTACTTC | CSVSMGAETQYF
TRBD1 | NA | TRBJ1-5 | TRBV7-9 | TGTGCCAGCAGCTTGGGACAGGGAGTCGGTCAGCCCCAGCATTTT | CASSLGQGVGQPQHF
TRBD2 | NA | TRBJ2-1 | TRBV24-1 | TGTGCCACCAGTGAAAGCGGGGGGGCCTTTGAGCAGTTCTTC | CATSESGGAFEQFF
TRBD1 | few | TRBJ1-4 | TRBV20-1 | TGCAGTGTCCCGGGACAGGGGGATGAAAAACTGTTTTTT | CSVPGQGDEKLFF
TRBD2 | NA | TRBJ2-1 | TRBV18 | TGTGCCAGCTCACCAGGACTAGCGGGGGGCGCCCCCGAGGAGCAGTTCTTC | CASSPGLAGGAPEEQFF
NA | NA | TRBJ1-1 | TRBV29-1 | TGCAGCGTTGGGGGGGGTGAAGCTTTCTTT | CSVGGGEAFF
NA | NA | TRBJ2-2 | TRBV6-5 | TGTGCCAGCAGTTACGGCCCCCTTGGGGGCACCGGGGAGCTGTTTTTT | CASSYGPLGGTGELFF
TRBD2 | NA | TRBJ2-1 | TRBV2 | TGTGCCAGCAGTAAAAGCGGGGGCCGCCCACCCCCAAGCTCCTACAATGAGCAGTTCTTC | CASSKSGGRPPPSSYNEQFF
NA | few | TRBJ1-2 | TRBV20-1 | TGCAGTGCTAGGGGTCGGGCTCGAGTCGGCTTC | CSARGRARVGF
NA | NA | TRBJ2-5 | TRBV7-2 | TGTGCCAGCAGGAACGACAGGGCGGGGAAGACCCAGTACTTC | CASRNDRAGKTQYF
NA | few | TRBJ1-4 | TRBV5-5 | TGTGCCAGCAGCTTGGTGGGCAGGTGGGAAAAACTGTTTTTT | CASSLVGRWEKLFF
NA | few | TRBJ2-1 | TRBV7-3 | TGTGCCAGCAGCTCAGCCGGTGGTAATGAGCAGTTCTTC | CASSSAGGNEQFF
TRBD2 | many | TRBJ2-1 | TRBV20-1 | TGCAGTGCTCACGGGGGGGCCATCCACAATGAGCAGTTCTTC | CSAHGGAIHNEQFF
NA | NA | TRBJ2-7 | TRBV10-3 | TGTGCCATCAGTGGGGCAGGGAGCCTTTTTTCTACCTACGATCAGTACTTC | CAISGAGSLFSTYDQYF
TRBD1 | NA | TRBJ2-3 | TRBV6-2/TRBV6-3 | TGTGCCAGCAGTTACCCCTACAGGGGGCGGACGCAGTATTTT | CASSYPYRGRTQYF
NA | NA | TRBJ1-4 | TRBV7-9 | TGTGCCAGCAGCGGGAGGTTAGGAGGCACTAATGAAAAACTGTTTTTT | CASSGRLGGTNEKLFF
NA | NA | TRBJ2-3 | TRBV6-1 | TGTGCCAGCAGTGAAAGGACTAGTGGCCAGGGGGATACGCAGTATTTT | CASSERTSGQGDTQYF
NA | few | TRBJ2-6 | TRBV29-1 | TGCAGCGTGGTGACAGCTGGGGCCAACGTCCTGACTTTC | CSVVTAGANVLTF
NA | few | TRBJ2-5 | TRBV5-1 | TGCGCCAGCAGCGCTGTCACAGGTGGGGAAGAGACCCAGTACTTC | CASSAVTGGEETQYF
NA | NA | TRBJ1-6 | TRBV6-2/TRBV6-3 | TGTGCCAGCAGTTACTATCCCGAGAGCTCCTATAATTCACCCCTCCACTTT | CASSYYPESSYNSPLHF
TRBD1 | NA | TRBJ2-7 | TRBV20-1 | TGCAGTGCTACCACGGGACAGGGGGTCTACGAGCAGTACTTC | CSATTGQGVYEQYF
TRBD1 | few | TRBJ1-2 | TRBV6-5 | TGTGCCAGCAGTTACTCTGACAGGGGGGGAGGCTACACCTTC | CASSYSDRGGGYTF
NA | NA | TRBJ2-7 | TRBV6-1 | TGTGCCAGCAGCAAGGGTCAGGGGCGGGAGCAGTACTTC | CASSKGQGREQYF
NA | NA | TRBJ1-2 | TRBV29-1 | TGCAGCGTTAACAGGAACTATGGCTACACCTTC | CSVNRNYGYTF
NA | few | TRBJ1-3 | TRBV12-3/TRBV12-4 | TGTGCCAGCAGTACCCGGGCCTCTGGAAACACCATATATTTT | CASSTRASGNTIYF
NA | NA | TRBJ1-1 | TRBV5-1 | TGCGCCAGCAGCTTGAGGCCAGTCAACACTGAAGCTTTCTTT | CASSLRPVNTEAFF
TRBD2 | NA | TRBJ2-3 | TRBV6-2/TRBV6-3 | TGTGCCAGCAGCCGGACTAGCGGGGTTGGTACGCAGTATTTT | CASSRTSGVGTQYF
TRBD1 | few | TRBJ2-3 | TRBV28 | TGTGCCAGCAGTCTACCGGGACAGGGCTTTTCCCGCACAGATACGCAGTATTTT | CASSLPGQGFSRTDTQYF
TRBD1 | NA | TRBJ2-1 | TRBV6-5 | TGTGCCAGCAGTTCCCCGCGACAGGGATCGAATGAGCAGTTCTTC | CASSSPRQGSNEQFF
TRBD1 | NA | TRBJ2-7 | TRBV5-1 | TGCGCCAGCAGCTCGGGACAGTGGCACTACGAGCAGTACTTC | CASSSGQWHYEQYF
TRBD1 | few | TRBJ1-2 | TRBV9 | TGTGCCAGCAGCGTTATATCAGGGGGCGATGGCTACACCTTC | CASSVISGGDGYTF
TRBD1 | few | TRBJ1-1 | TRBV3-1 | TGTGCCAGCAGCCAGTGGACAGGGGACACTGAAGCTTTCTTT | CASSQWTGDTEAFF
NA | NA | TRBJ2-7 | TRBV5-5 | TGTGCCAGCAGCTCCACACCGGGAGAGTGGTCCGAGCAGTACTTC | CASSSTPGEWSEQYF
TRBD1 | NA | TRBJ1-2 | TRBV4-1 | TGCGCCAGCAGCCCTCGACAGGGGACCTATGGCTACACCTTC | CASSPRQGTYGYTF
TRBD1 | NA | TRBJ1-2 | TRBV4-2 | TGTGCCAGCAGCTACGGGACAGGGAATGGCTACACCTTC | CASSYGTGNGYTF
NA | few | TRBJ2-7 | TRBV20-1 | TGCAGTGCTAGAGATACAAAGGGCCACGAGCAGTACTTC | CSARDTKGHEQYF
NA | few | TRBJ2-1 | TRBV5-1 | TGCGCCAGCAGCTTGAGTCCTAGCGAGGATGAGCAGTTCTTC | CASSLSPSEDEQFF
TRBD2 | NA | TRBJ2-1 | TRBV24-1 | TGTGCCACCAGCATTAGCGGGCTCTCCTACAATGAGCAGTTCTTC | CATSISGLSYNEQFF
NA | few | TRBJ2-3 | TRBV5-1 | TGCGCCAGCGGAAACCAGGGGTCAGATACGCAGTATTTT | CASGNQGSDTQYF